The present TCR beta chain was sequenced within a study of T-cell reconstitution after alpha-beta-depleted transplantation in children. General study findings and limits: At around two months after transplant, the alpha-beta T cells were reportedly derived from several hundred expanded clones that came from non-depleted graft cells. Once a year had passed after transplant, T-cell counts and diversity came mostly from newly produced T cells.

The germline gives CDR1 MNHNY, CDR2 SVGAGI (reference sequence). The CDR3 contains 16 residues. J was trimmed by 2 bases and V by 5 bases; bases with no gene match: 6. This clonotype was seen a handful of times. Its antigen remains unknown. Using unique molecular identifiers, the investigators prepared the TCRbeta library. TCRdb re-called the PCR reads through MiXCR, storing one row per CDR3 protein. The repertoire holds 900,000 or so distinct CDR3 sequences, with roughly 15% as singletons. The chain recombines TRBV6-6 with TRBJ2-7; 13 nucleotides align to TRBD2. Sequencing was performed on PBMCs, mostly from graft donor cells, taken 360 days after TCRalphabeta/CD19-depleted stem cell transplant. This TCR came from a male patient between 10 and 17 years old who had a stem cell transplant for acute lymphoblastic leukemia, so the T cells may come from the graft donor. CDR3 in DNA: TGTGCCAGCAGTCGATGGACTAGCGGGAGTCCCTACGAGCAGTACTTC. It yields the protein CASSRWTSGSPYEQYF.